The 13 T cell receptor beta chains in this list originate from one sample, sequenced in a study of T cell changes during pregnancy in multiple sclerosis. Libraries were prepared by immunoSEQ multiplex PCR; TCRdb keeps only in-frame clonotypes and omits some of them. The sample records roughly 93,000 clones, 85% to 95% being singletons. The material sequenced was peripheral blood, taken after pregnancy. All receptors come from a female donor with multiple sclerosis, enrolled in a pregnancy study.

The V gene is TRBV7-9, the J gene TRBJ1-1; 7 bases are shared with TRBD1. The CDR3 covers 14 residues. The V gene's germline CDR1 is SEHNR and CDR2 FQNEAQ (reference sequence). The trim removed 6 bases at V and 2 bases at J, leaving 6 bases unmatched. The CDR3 spells CASRQGQLNTEAFF. The CDR3 DNA reads as TGTGCCAGCAGACAGGGACAGTTAAACACTGAAGCTTTCTTT.

The gene calls are TRBV7-3 and TRBJ2-2; unclear D gene. The length of the CDR3 is 14 residues. Trimming took off 3 bases at V and 6 bases at J, with 11 bases between the two ends. Germline lookup yields CDR1 SGHTA and CDR2 FQGTGA. CDR3 nucleotides: TGTGCCAGCAGCTTCGGTATGAGGTCCGGGGAGCTGTTTTTT. Protein: CASSFGMRSGELFF.

This rearrangement joins TRBV11-3 to TRBJ1-2; D is ambiguous. The CDR3 is made up of 15 amino acids. CDR1 is SGHNT and CDR2 is YENEEA in the germline V gene. V lost 6 bases, J lost 4 bases, and 18 bases lay in between. CDR3 sequence (DNA): TGTGCCAGCAGGGCCCCCGGGGTGTTTGGCTATGGCTACACCTTC. Translated: CASRAPGVFGYGYTF.

The chain combines TRBV7-2 with TRBJ1-1; TRBD1 matches at 8 bases. The CDR3 contains 16 residues. CDR1 SGHTA and CDR2 FQGNSA come from the germline V gene. With 1 base clipped from V and 5 bases from J, the junction kept 9 bases outside the gene matches. CDR3 in amino acids: CASSLDDWTGWTEAFF. CDR3 coding DNA: TGTGCCAGCAGCTTAGATGATTGGACAGGGTGGACTGAAGCTTTCTTT.

The V call is TRBV10-1, the J call TRBJ2-2; D call uncertain. This CDR3 is built from 15 residues. Trimming left V 6 bases short and J 5 bases short, with 16 bases between. Germline-derived CDR1 and CDR2 are WNHNN and SYGVQD (reference sequence). CDR3 sequence reads: CASRPQEGGTGELFF. The CDR3 DNA reads TGCGCCAGCAGACCGCAGGAAGGTGGGACCGGGGAGCTGTTTTTT.

The J gene is TRBJ2-2, the V gene TRBV5-1; 7 nucleotides align to TRBD1. CDR1 and CDR2 (germline): SGHRS, YFSETQ. The CDR3 runs 14 residues. The V and J ends lost 4 bases and 6 bases, in that order; junction bases with no gene match: 6. DNA for the CDR3: TGCGCCAGCAGCATAATGGGACAGCCCGGGGAGCTGTTTTTT. Translated, it gives CASSIMGQPGELFF. The full variable domain, with the rest looked up from reference TRBV5-1 and TRBJ2-2, is KAGVTQTPRYLIKTRGQQVTLSCSPISGHRSVSWYQQTPGQGLQFLFEYFSETQRNKGNFPGRFSGRQFSNSRSEMNVSTLELGDSALYLCASSIMGQPGELFFGEGSRLTVL.

The chain recombines TRBV4-1 with TRBJ2-7, with a weak D call TRBD1 (6 bases). The V end lost 0 bases, the J end lost 12 bases, and 15 bases lay between the germline ends. Germline values: CDR1 MGHRA, CDR2 YSYEKL. The length of the CDR3 is 13 residues. The CDR3 spells CASSQDPGTPGYF. The CDR3 nucleotides read TGCGCCAGCAGCCAAGATCCCGGGACACCGGGGTACTTC.

This clone was seen a single time. The chain links TRBV9 to TRBJ1-6, with D unresolved. Germline loops: CDR1 SGDLS, CDR2 YYNGEE. CDR3 length: 15 amino acids. Trimming removed 4 bases from V and 4 bases from J, with 12 bases in between. The CDR3 region is CASSPPGSYNSPLHF. Written as DNA, the CDR3 is TGTGCCAGCAGCCCACCGGGATCATATAATTCACCCCTCCACTTT.

The chain has TRBV29-1 and TRBJ2-1; 10 positions agree with TRBD2. Germline lookup yields CDR1 SQVTM and CDR2 ANQGSEA. The CDR3 is 13 amino acids. V lost 4 bases to trimming and J lost 4 bases; unmatched junction nucleotides: 1. The CDR3 DNA sequence: TGCAGCGTTGGGACTAGCGGTTACAATGAGCAGTTCTTC. Amino acids: CSVGTSGYNEQFF.

This clone has just a few counts. For the CDR3, the DNA is TGTGCCAGCAGTCTCCAGGGCCTCGGGCAGCCCCAGCATTTT. Its protein is CASSLQGLGQPQHF. The J gene is TRBJ1-5, the V gene TRBV27, with D perhaps matching TRBD1 (5 bases). Germline V gives CDR1 MNHEY, CDR2 SMNVEV (reference sequence). Trimming pared 5 bases from V and 7 bases from J, leaving 15 bases between. The CDR3 covers 14 residues.

V is TRBV21-1 and J is TRBJ1-2; the table's D call, TRBD1, has no DNA check behind it. TRBV21-1 is reported as a pseudogene. This CDR3 spans 15 amino acids. This CDR3 reads CASSARQQGNYGYTF. For the CDR3, the DNA is TGTGCCAGCAGCGCCCGGCAACAGGGGAACTATGGCTACACCTTC.

The chain links TRBV7-6 to TRBJ2-5; no definite D call. Germline assignment: CDR1 SGHVS and CDR2 FNYEAQ. The CDR3 has 14 residues. V was pared by 2 bases and J by 2 bases, with 9 bases between. The CDR3 nucleotides read TGTGCCAGCAGCTTACTACCCCCACAAGAGACCCAGTACTTC. The encoded protein is CASSLLPPQETQYF.

J is TRBJ2-1 and V is TRBV7-2, with TRBD2 matching over 7 bases. The germline V gene has CDR1 SGHTA and CDR2 FQGNSA. V lost 6 bases and J lost 0; bases outside the gene matches: 5. This CDR3 region has 15 residues. CDR3: CASRGGGFSYNEQFF. In DNA form, the CDR3 reads TGTGCCAGCAGGGGCGGGGGATTCTCCTACAATGAGCAGTTCTTC.